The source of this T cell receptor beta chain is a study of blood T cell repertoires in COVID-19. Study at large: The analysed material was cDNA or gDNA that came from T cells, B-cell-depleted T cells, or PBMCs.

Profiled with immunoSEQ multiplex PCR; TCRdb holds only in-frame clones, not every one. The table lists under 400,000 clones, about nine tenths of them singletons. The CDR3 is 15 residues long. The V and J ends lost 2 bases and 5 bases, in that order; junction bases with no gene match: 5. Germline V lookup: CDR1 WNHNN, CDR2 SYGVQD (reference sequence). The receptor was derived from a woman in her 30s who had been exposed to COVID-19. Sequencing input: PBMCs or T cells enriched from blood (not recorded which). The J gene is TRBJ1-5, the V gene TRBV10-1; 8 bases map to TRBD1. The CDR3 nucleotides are TGCGCCAGCAGTGAGGGCAGGGGGCACGATCAGCCCCAGCATTTT. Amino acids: CASSEGRGHDQPQHF.